This T cell receptor (beta chain) stems from a study of cytomegalovirus exposure and HLA in healthy donors listed by TCRdb under 2017. The study in broad terms: An earlier analysis of approximately 640 of the donors reported approximately 290 Gb of sequence data and approximately 110 million unique TCR beta sequences from about 179 million T cells. All discovery cohort repertoires had been generated using a single sequencing platform. An earlier analysis of around 540 of the donors applied high-throughput TCR beta sequencing to assess whether each TCR beta V gene segment acted as functional or pseudogenic. The study profiled the T cell repertoires of 500 to 800 subjects by immunosequencing and related them to cytomegalovirus serostatus. Roughly five DR-DQ haplotypes were treated as single units for association and clustering because of strong linkage in the cohort. An early release covering 550 to 650 HLA-typed donors comprised around 300 gigabases of sequencing data and around 80 million unique TCR sequences. A later genetic analysis used genome-wide SNP genotypes for about 65% of the roughly 700 donors, treating that subset as a discovery cohort. To predict cytomegalovirus infection status, the study brought together high-throughput TCR immunosequencing, statistical association of individual TCRs with disease status, and machine learning. The number of typed donors differed by locus: about 629-640 for A, B, C, DRB1 and DQB1; 500 to 550 for DQA1; 606 for DPA1; and roughly 490 for DPB1. HLA typing included class I and class II loci at four-digit resolution. Of the roughly 400 genotyped donors, about 80% fell in the genetic ancestry cluster associated with self-reported Caucasian donors. Rather than drawing on any new phenotypic data, the later analysis identified candidate immune exposures from TCR beta sequences and the way those sequences occurred across donors. In addition to the first cohort of 666 subjects, a separate validation cohort of approximately 130 different subjects was used. Alongside the repertoire data, information on donor age, sex, ethnicity and CMV serostatus was compiled. The study was designed to test whether signatures of past pathogen exposure could be identified by cataloging public T cell receptors. A later analysis re-analyzed previously published TCR beta repertoires from 660 or so donors and added high-resolution HLA genotyping to study TCR occurrence patterns. On average, approximately 250,000 unique TCR beta nucleotide sequences were sequenced per donor among 398 genotyped donors of the cohort, with 15% to 20% of those sequences being non-productive. Broad study findings and their caveats: A cluster of highly shared sequence variants was judged likely to be a technical artifact of the sequencing pipeline. This cohort had only TCR beta chains sequenced, and the lack of alpha or paired-chain data limited which features could be detected. Across donors, most TCR sequences were observed very rarely, whereas some public TCRs were present in many individuals. In a later analysis, TCR association rates were found to vary across HLA loci, with the most associated TCRs seen for DRB1 alleles and the fewest for HLA-C alleles. In a later analysis, most CMV-associated TCR beta chains were found to appear HLA-restricted, with HLA associations seemingly driven largely by CMV exposure. Several of the top co-occurrence clusters appeared to be linked to parvovirus B19, influenza, CMV and Epstein-Barr virus, according to a later analysis. Three of the identified cytomegalovirus-associated TCR beta chains were confirmed in vitro to be specific for cytomegalovirus antigens. In a later analysis, about 16,000 TCR beta sequences were associated with specific HLA alleles at a false discovery rate of 0.05. When HLA alleles, especially DR and DQ, strongly co-occurred, attributing TCR associations to individual alleles was difficult. In an earlier analysis of around 600 of the donors, most TCR beta V segments were observed in productive rearrangements about 87% or about 30% of the time, broadly matching IMGT annotations. A later analysis found that HLA-associated TCR beta chains were more clonally expanded and had lower generation probabilities than equally common non-associated chains. A further reported finding was that TCR beta sequences accurately predicted the HLA-A and HLA-B alleles for most subjects in the first cohort. The only immune exposure information available for the cohort was CMV serostatus. The presence/absence analyses assumed that sequencing depth was roughly uniform across donors, and that assumption may not be true. The 87-base-pair reads could not distinguish some IMGT-functional V segments, including TRBV6-2 and TRBV6-3, so those segments were excluded. In both the original and validation cohorts, the classifier was reported to diagnose cytomegalovirus status with high specificity and sensitivity. In the study, some 160 TCR beta chains were listed as associated with cytomegalovirus. HLA typing was unavailable for some donors at each locus, so association tests used only the typed subset. Fewer than 20 rarely observed V segments, including chromosome 9 orphons, were excluded from the earlier analysis of several hundred of the donors because counts were too low. A later genetic analysis associated a missense DCLRE1C variant with V-gene and J-gene trimming of TCR beta chains, and an independent cohort replicated the association. The authors suggested that the approach could potentially be generalized to other disease states and immunological phenotypes. Linkage disequilibrium might explain the correlated functional status among segregating V segments, but an unknown experimental factor could not be excluded. According to a later genetic analysis, donors in an Asian-associated ancestry cluster had fewer N-insertions in productive TCRs than the roughly 660-donor mean.

The cohort consisted of approximately 670 healthy bone marrow donors. All cohort members were sampled while nominally healthy, although unrecorded immune exposures were likely present. The donor was CMV seropositive and was included in the group of almost 300 seropositive cohort members. A peripheral blood sample was collected from each donor, and TCR beta sequencing was performed on peripheral blood mononuclear cells. The Qiagen DNeasy Blood Extraction Kit was used to extract genomic DNA from the blood cell samples. Library prep was done by the immunoSEQ multiplex PCR assay. For the multiplex PCR, a mixture combining 60 forward primers for TCR Vbeta segments and 13 reverse primers for TCR Jbeta segments was used. Amplification of the CDR3 region of rearranged TCR beta genes was performed with a multiplex PCR assay on genomic DNA. The amplified TCR beta libraries were sequenced on the Illumina HiSeq System as 87-base-pair reads. On the study's bioinformatics: A later analysis tallied around 87 million unique TCR beta chains across the approximately 670 repertoires, and about 10 million of those chains were shared by two or more donors. A nearest-neighbor algorithm error-corrected the raw reads and collapsed the reads into unique sequences, merging closely related sequences to remove PCR and sequencing errors. V, D and J gene segments were assigned by aligning CDR3 sequences to IMGT reference sequences. Each retained sequence needed at least a six-nucleotide match to both a V gene segment and a J gene segment. Rearrangements were called productive when the CDR3 lacked stop codons and stayed in frame with V and J; all others were non-productive. Following IMGT convention, CDR3 was defined as the stretch from the second conserved V-encoded cysteine to the conserved J-encoded phenylalanine. Sequences without an unambiguous match to a single V gene segment were excluded from the earlier analysis of about 640 of the donors. An earlier analysis of 587 of the donors called V segments functional above 56.7% productive rearrangements and segregating when the between-donor standard deviation exceeded 5%. To diagnose cytomegalovirus status from the catalog of TCR beta chain sequences, a statistical classification framework was built. A later analysis assigned V and J genes by comparing TCR nucleotide sequences with IMGT/GENE-DB human TR gene sequences. The TCRdist pipeline was used in a later analysis to assign CDR3 sequences and most-parsimonious VDJ recombination scenarios. A later analysis defined each TCR beta chain by its CDR3 amino acid sequence plus V-gene family, and excluded reads lacking a unique V-gene family. To address suspected cross-contamination and a sequencing artifact, a later analysis removed roughly 640 highly shared, low-generation-probability nucleotide sequences. For each public chain, a later analysis derived a clonal expansion index from normalized ranks of inferred template counts within each repertoire. A later analysis computed generation probabilities with a VDJ recombination model fitted to out-of-frame rearrangements, and checked the results against IGoR. In a later analysis, hypergeometric tests were used to score TCR-TCR, TCR-HLA and TCR-CMV co-occurrence, with a repertoire-size bias correction applied to TCR pairs. False discovery rates were estimated in a later analysis by permuting HLA or CMV assignments 20 times. In a later analysis, co-occurring TCRs were grouped using DBSCAN, and TCRdist sequence similarity was added for clustering within HLA-allele-positive subsets. Co-occurrence clustering excluded repertoires with fewer than 30,000 or more than 120,000 public chains, plus five with anomalous nucleotide sharing. TCRdb's version of the immuneACCESS table is confined to in-frame rearrangements and falls short of the full clone set. An unresolved V gene accounts for under half of the shortfall where checked; the remainder is of unknown origin. Clonal size and the V and J genes are those of that table, whereas D and trimming came from the DNA. The sample records about 120,000 clones, about two thirds of which are singletons. The top ten clones comprise roughly 8.2% of the sample.

CDR1 and CDR2 are read off the germline V gene as MNHEY and SVGAGI. The CDR3 starts with the cysteine, ends with the phenylalanine, and has 13 residues. CDR3 DNA is the only sequence kept; it has 39 bases, read in frame from the first base. The junction shows trimming of 11 bases on V and 2 bases on J, plus 14 bases between the germline ends. Details on this clone: Its recognized antigen is unknown. No clone much larger than this one lies a single base away; base qualities are absent.

The chain is assembled from TRBV6-5 and TRBJ2-3; a confident D gene designation cannot be given. Sequenced: PBMCs. The TCR was taken from a woman between 40 and 55 years old in good health and CMV-seropositive. The DNA sequence is given as TGTGCCTCCCGAGGTAGCAACACAGATACGCAGTATTTT. This codes for CASRGSNTDTQYF.